The 31 T cell receptor beta chains below were found in one sample sequenced in a study of control samples from healthy donors and cancer patients (dated by TCRdb to the early 2020s). Libraries were made using the immunoSEQ multiplex PCR assay. Drawn from immuneACCESS, this table holds only the in-frame rearrangements with V and J called that TCRdb kept. Clones are partly lost; checked studies trace under half to an unresolved V gene and leave the rest unexplained. The sample table contains about 130,000 clones; only one count was recorded for over 75% of them. The ten largest account for 2% to 3% of the sample. Sequencing was carried out using blood. Receptors originate from a man aged 35 to 55 in good health.

V is TRBV28 and J is TRBJ2-1, with a possible D match to TRBD2 (7 bases). Deletions cut 5 bases from V and 6 bases from J, with 17 bases between. Germline assignment: CDR1 MDHEN and CDR2 SYDVKM. There are 15 residues in the CDR3. The CDR3, as DNA: TGTGCCAGCAGTCTAGGGGGGGTGCCTACCAATGAGCAGTTCTTC. Residues: CASSLGGVPTNEQFF.

V gene TRBV30 combines with J gene TRBJ2-5; the D gene is possibly TRBD1 (7 bases). Germline V CDR1 and CDR2: GTSNPN, SVGIG (reference sequence). The CDR3 contains 14 residues. Trimming cost V 4 bases and J 5 bases, with 17 bases left between them. The CDR3: CAWTGQGGSETQYF. The CDR3 coding sequence is TGTGCCTGGACAGGGCAGGGGGGATCCGAGACCCAGTACTTC.

V gene TRBV20-1 combines with J gene TRBJ2-1, with TRBD2 as a possible D gene (5 bases). Germline V gene data show CDR1 as DFQATT and CDR2 as SNEGSKA (reference sequence). V lost 5 bases, J lost 4 bases, and 6 bases lay in between. The CDR3 runs to 11 residues. CDR3 sequence (DNA): TGCAGTGCTGGGAGTTACAATGAGCAGTTCTTC. Its protein is CSAGSYNEQFF.

The V gene is TRBV14, the J gene TRBJ1-3; no firm D call. Germline V gives CDR1 SGHDN, CDR2 FVKESK. The germline V and J ends were trimmed by 1 base and 4 bases, with 11 bases remaining between them. This CDR3 has 15 amino acids. CDR3 coding DNA: TGTGCCAGCAGCCAAGTCGCAGCGCTGGGAAACACCATATATTTT. It specifies CASSQVAALGNTIYF.

CDR3 nucleotides: TGTGCCAGCAGCCAAAGTCCGGGACAAGCGAACACTGAAGCTTTCTTT. It yields the protein CASSQSPGQANTEAFF. The gene calls are TRBV7-9 and TRBJ1-1; perhaps TRBD1 as D (6 bases). Between the trimmed V and J ends, which lost 5 bases and 1 base, there was a span of 17 bases. The CDR3 is 16 amino acids. Germline CDR1 reads SEHNR; CDR2 reads FQNEAQ (reference sequence). Drawing the rest from reference TRBV7-9 and TRBJ1-1, the complete variable domain is DTGVSQNPRHKITKRGQNVTFRCDPISEHNRLYWYRQTLGQGPEFLTYFQNEAQLEKSRLLSDRFSAERPKGSFSTLEIQRTEQGDSAMYLCASSQSPGQANTEAFFGQGTRLTVV.

V gene TRBV5-1 combines with J gene TRBJ1-6; 8 positions match TRBD1. Germline V CDR1 and CDR2: SGHRS, YFSETQ. The CDR3 has 14 amino acids. The V gene end was trimmed by 1 base and the J gene end by 14 bases; junction bases not matched to a gene: 8. DNA for the CDR3: TGCGCCAGCAGCTTGCGACAGGGGTTAGGCACCCTCCACTTT. It yields the protein CASSLRQGLGTLHF.

In DNA, the CDR3 is TGTGCCTGGATCTCACTCCCTGGATTCTACGAGCAGTACTTC. Its translation: CAWISLPGFYEQYF. The V call is TRBV30, the J call TRBJ2-7; no clear D. The CDR3 is 14 residues long. CDR1 and CDR2 (germline): GTSNPN, SVGIG (reference sequence). V was shortened by 4 bases and J by 3 bases, with 16 bases between the two germline ends.

The V and J genes are TRBV6-2 or TRBV6-3 and TRBJ1-6; tentative D call: TRBD1 (6 bases). CDR3 length: 17 residues. The V and J ends lost 5 bases and 2 bases respectively, with 16 bases between them. Germline V gene data show CDR1 as MNHEY and CDR2 as SVGEGT. The CDR3 loop reads CASSNRALGAYNSPLHF. The CDR3 DNA follows: TGTGCCAGCAGTAACAGGGCCTTGGGCGCCTATAATTCACCCCTCCACTTT.

This clone appeared a few times. The rearrangement uses TRBV4-1 and TRBJ2-2; 8 nucleotides line up with TRBD1. The V segment lost 8 bases and the J segment 0 bases; nucleotides outside the gene matches: 2. The CDR3 is made up of 14 amino acids. Germline V lookup: CDR1 MGHRA, CDR2 YSYEKL. CDR3 residues: CASGQGPNTGELFF. The CDR3 DNA reads TGCGCCAGCGGACAGGGTCCGAACACCGGGGAGCTGTTTTTT.

The chain has TRBV7-8 and TRBJ1-1; 7 bases are a match to TRBD1. CDR1 and CDR2 (germline): SGHVS, FQNEAQ. The ends lost 6 bases at V and 0 bases at J; junction bases unmatched: 10. This CDR3 spans 16 amino acids. The CDR3 DNA reads as TGTGCCAGCAGTCCAAGGGACAGTATTATGAACACTGAAGCTTTCTTT. As protein: CASSPRDSIMNTEAFF.

This clone was detected only a few times. This sequence joins TRBV6-6 and TRBJ1-4, with D unresolved. The CDR3 sequence is 12 residues long. Trimming shortened V by 5 bases and J by 10 bases, and 11 bases separated the two germline ends. Germline V gives CDR1 MNHNY, CDR2 SVGAGI (reference sequence). In DNA, the CDR3 is TGTGCCAGCAGTGGGGATGGGGTAAAACTGTTTTTT. This codes for CASSGDGVKLFF.

The chain combines TRBV18 with TRBJ1-2, with D possibly TRBD1 on 5 matching bases. Trimming took off 5 bases at V and 3 bases at J, with 10 bases between the two ends. The CDR3 is 13 amino acids. CDR1 and CDR2 from the germline V gene are KGHSH and LQKENI. The CDR3 sequence is CASSERGDYGYTF. CDR3 coding DNA: TGTGCCAGCTCAGAGCGAGGGGACTATGGCTACACCTTC.

The gene calls are TRBV5-6 and TRBJ2-7, with D unresolved. Trimming shortened V by 4 bases and J by 2 bases, and 13 bases separated the two germline ends. Germline CDR1 reads SGHDT; CDR2 reads YYEEEE. The CDR3 runs 14 residues. This CDR3 is CASSPGPYPYEQYF. CDR3 sequence (DNA): TGTGCCAGCAGCCCCGGGCCCTACCCCTACGAGCAGTACTTC.

This chain joins TRBV7-9 and TRBJ2-7; 8 nucleotides agree with TRBD2. This CDR3 region has 17 residues. The junction had 16 bases not matched to a gene; V was cut back by 4 bases and J by 5 bases. Germline assignment: CDR1 SEHNR and CDR2 FQNEAQ (reference sequence). CDR3 residues: CASSWGLAGGSSDEQYF. DNA of the CDR3: TGTGCCAGCAGCTGGGGCTTGGCGGGGGGCTCATCTGACGAGCAGTACTTC.

The chain joins TRBV3-1 (or the pseudogene TRBV3-2) to TRBJ1-3; 9 bases match TRBD1. The germline gives CDR1 LGHDT, CDR2 YNNKEL (reference sequence). V lost 5 bases and J lost 0; bases outside the gene matches: 8. This CDR3 comprises 17 residues. The CDR3 nucleotides read TGTGCCAGCAGCGAACAGGGGGCATCGAGCTCTGGAAACACCATATATTTT. Translating it yields CASSEQGASSSGNTIYF.

J is TRBJ1-6 and V is TRBV21-1; the table assigns TRBD1, which was not confirmed against the DNA. TRBV21-1 is annotated as a pseudogene. This CDR3 is built from 16 residues. In nucleotides, the CDR3 is TGTGCCAGCAGCAAATGGGCAGGGCGATTCGGTTCACCCCTCCACTTT. Amino acids: CASSKWAGRFGSPLHF.

The chain combines TRBV6-1 with TRBJ1-5; no definite D call. Germline CDR1 is MNHNS and CDR2 is SASEGT. This CDR3 contains 13 residues. Trimming took off 10 bases at V and 6 bases at J, with 16 bases between the two ends. The CDR3: CATQDGFGQPQHF. The CDR3 DNA follows: TGTGCCACACAAGATGGGTTCGGTCAGCCCCAGCATTTT.

The CDR3 bases are TGTGCCAGCAGGGAATCAGGGGGCTATGAGCAGTTCTTC. The encoded protein is CASRESGGYEQFF. The chain carries TRBV11-2 and TRBJ2-1; TRBD1 matches at 8 bases. The CDR3 sequence is 13 residues long. The ends lost 6 bases at V and 8 bases at J; junction bases unmatched: 6. Germline-derived CDR1 and CDR2 are SGHAT and FQNNGV.

This sequence joins TRBV3-1 (or the pseudogene TRBV3-2) and TRBJ1-2, with D unresolved. CDR1 is LGHDT and CDR2 is YNNKEL in the germline V gene (reference sequence). Trimming pared 4 bases from V and 4 bases from J, leaving 10 bases between. The CDR3 has 13 amino acids. This CDR3 reads CASSPSLFYGYTF. The CDR3 nucleotides are TGTGCCAGCAGCCCCTCGCTGTTCTATGGCTACACCTTC.

The chain carries TRBV6-5 and TRBJ1-5; D is unclear. Germline-derived CDR1 and CDR2 are MNHEY and SVGAGI. The CDR3 covers 13 residues. V lost 5 bases and J 6 bases, leaving 11 bases between the germline ends. As DNA, the CDR3 is TGTGCCAGCAGTCCCGACGGCCTTCAGCCCCAGCATTTT. Encoded protein: CASSPDGLQPQHF.

This clone was detected once. The CDR3 coding sequence is TGTGCCAGCAGTGCTAGTGGATCTACTACAGGCAATCAGCCCCAGCATTTT. This translates into CASSASGSTTGNQPQHF. The chain couples TRBV2 to TRBJ1-5; D ambiguous. Trimming removed 4 bases from V and 2 bases from J, with 18 bases in between. This CDR3 is 17 amino acids long. The germline V gene encodes CDR1 SNHLY and CDR2 FYNNEI.

The V gene is TRBV19, the J gene TRBJ2-5, with a possible D match to TRBD2 (5 bases). CDR1 is LNHDA, CDR2 SQIVND, per germline (reference sequence). The CDR3 has 16 residues. Trimming stripped 1 base from V and 2 bases from J, with 14 bases between. The CDR3 coding sequence is TGTGCCAGTAGTATAGGGTCAACTAGTAGGCAAGAGACCCAGTACTTC. It codes for CASSIGSTSRQETQYF.

This sequence joins TRBV9 and TRBJ1-5; no firm D call. The CDR3 has 14 amino acids. V was pared by 0 bases and J by 7 bases, with 11 bases between. Germline-derived CDR1 and CDR2 are SGDLS and YYNGEE. CDR3 residues: CASSVEGSGQPQHF. CDR3 DNA: TGTGCCAGCAGCGTAGAGGGATCGGGGCAGCCCCAGCATTTT.

This clone was counted between two and nine times. V gene TRBV18 combines with J gene TRBJ1-1, with D possibly TRBD1 on 6 matching bases. Germline loops: CDR1 KGHSH, CDR2 LQKENI. The CDR3 sequence is 13 residues long. Trimming took 6 bases from V and 3 from J, leaving 11 bases between them. The CDR3 here is CASSLGGDTEAFF. The CDR3 DNA is TGTGCCAGCTCTCTAGGGGGGGACACTGAAGCTTTCTTT.

The rearrangement joins TRBV9 to TRBJ2-7; TRBD2 might be the D (6 bases). From germline, CDR1 is SGDLS and CDR2 YYNGEE. The V gene lost 0 bases and the J gene lost 3 bases, with 10 bases spanning the gap. CDR3 length: 14 residues. Here the CDR3 DNA reads TGTGCCAGCAGCGTAGGGGGACTTGGCTACGAGCAGTACTTC. Translating gives CASSVGGLGYEQYF.

This clone was seen just once. This chain links TRBV3-1 (or the pseudogene TRBV3-2) with TRBJ2-1; 9 nucleotides align to TRBD2. Germline loops: CDR1 LGHDT, CDR2 YNNKEL (reference sequence). The length of the CDR3 is 15 residues. The ends lost 4 bases at V and 6 bases at J; junction bases unmatched: 7. The DNA of the CDR3 is TGTGCCAGCAGCCTAGCGGGGGCGCTGAGCAATGAGCAGTTCTTC. This sequence encodes CASSLAGALSNEQFF.

The V and J genes are TRBV13 and TRBJ1-1, with D tentatively TRBD1 (6 bases). This CDR3 has 16 amino acids. The germline CDR1 and CDR2 sequences are PRHDT and FYEKMQ (reference sequence). Trimming left V 4 bases short and J 7 bases short, with 22 bases between. DNA of the CDR3: TGTGCCAGCAGCTCACAGGGTAATCATGGTGATGTTGAAGCTTTCTTT. It codes for CASSSQGNHGDVEAFF.

CDR3 DNA: TGTGCCAGCAGCCAAGATTTAGCGGGGGTTTACAATGAGCAGTTCTTC. Residues: CASSQDLAGVYNEQFF. J is TRBJ2-1 and V is TRBV4-2, with 9 nucleotides matching TRBD2. From germline, CDR1 is LGHNA and CDR2 YNFKEQ. Trimming cost V 0 bases and J 4 bases; bases outside gene matches: 4. The CDR3 has 16 residues.

The chain combines TRBV11-1 with TRBJ2-1, with 9 bases lining up with TRBD2. The CDR3 is 16 residues long. Germline CDR1 and CDR2: SGHAT and FQDESV (reference sequence). Germline trimming cut 1 base from V and 4 bases from J; bases unmatched to any gene: 5. The CDR3: CASSLDLRGGYNEQFF. CDR3 nucleotides: TGTGCCAGCAGCTTAGATCTGCGGGGGGGATACAATGAGCAGTTCTTC.

The chain employs TRBV6-9 and TRBJ2-1, with a possible D match to TRBD1 (5 bases). Germline V gene data show CDR1 as MNHGY and CDR2 as SVAAGI. V lost 6 bases to trimming and J lost 10 bases, with 13 bases between them. The CDR3 is made up of 12 amino acids. The CDR3 DNA is TGTGCCAGCAGGGGGCCCTCCTGCGAGCAGTTCTTC. It is translated as CASRGPSCEQFF.

J is TRBJ1-1 and V is TRBV27, with 7 bases that match TRBD1. The CDR3 loop spans 11 amino acids. Per germline, CDR1 MNHEY and CDR2 SMNVEV (reference sequence). The V and J ends lost 7 bases and 8 bases, in that order; junction bases with no gene match: 4. CDR3 protein: CASKTGPEAFF. The CDR3 DNA follows: TGTGCCAGCAAGACAGGGCCCGAAGCTTTCTTT.